Included here is one TCR beta chain sequence, with context. Its antigen remains unknown. Time point: late sampling 161 to 241 days after vaccination in a few convalescent patients. Regarding treatment: approximately 11-day PBMC culture with coronavirus spike peptide pools or control peptides (ViraFEST assay). Peptide pool stimulation in ViraFEST expanded antigen-specific T cells, whose TCRs were then sequenced. This sample stems from a study of vaccination and CD4 T cells after COVID-19. As for the study in general: The study collected post-vaccine samples a median 72 days after dose two, with a range of 14 to 241.

Germline values: CDR1 MDHEN, CDR2 SYDVKM. The CDR3 runs to 16 residues. The J segment lost 6 bases and the V segment lost 5 bases, leaving 11 bases of the junction unmatched. The Oncomine TCR Beta short-read assay was applied to DNA of cultured CD4+ T cells. Cultures of CD4+ T cells served as the source for extracting genomic DNA. TCRdb passed the PCR reads through MiXCR, listing each CDR3 protein once. The table lists fewer than 30,000 distinct CDR3 sequences, less than 45% of them singletons. The clonotype originates from a human donor who had recovered from COVID-19. The chain uses TRBV28 and TRBJ2-1, with 9 bases that match TRBD2. This sample comprised CD4+ T cells from blood, cultured in vitro, obtained about 7 months after SARS-CoV-2 vaccination. The CDR3 DNA reads TGTGCCAGCAGTCGTCCGGGACTAGCCTACCTCAATGAGCAGTTCTTC. This translates into CASSRPGLAYLNEQFF. The full variable domain, with the rest looked up from reference TRBV28 and TRBJ2-1, is DVKVTQSSRYLVKRTGEKVFLECVQDMDHENMFWYRQDPGLGLRLIYFSYDVKMKEKGDIPEGYSVSREKKERFSLILESASTNQTSMYLCASSRPGLAYLNEQFFGPGTRLTVL.